A single T cell receptor beta chain is shown here with its context. The data originate from a study of blood T cell repertoires in COVID-19. As for the study in general: T cells, B-cell-depleted T cells, or PBMCs provided the cDNA or gDNA that served as material.

The CDR3 runs to 13 residues. CDR1 and CDR2 from the germline V gene are LGHDT and YNNKEL (reference sequence). Trimming stripped 3 bases from V and 1 base from J, with 6 bases between. Sequencing was performed with immunoSEQ multiplex PCR; in TCRdb, only in-frame clones are kept and a portion is missing. This sample has some 60,000 clones; 82% occur once, and the top ten carry over 10%. This chain connects TRBV3-1 (or the pseudogene TRBV3-2) to TRBJ1-2; D gene unclear. This clonotype was sampled from a human donor in a cohort sampled during active COVID-19. Sequenced input: peripheral blood. The CDR3 DNA reads TGTGCCAGCAGCCAGAGGGTTAACTATGGCTACACCTTC. Its protein product is CASSQRVNYGYTF.